The subject of this entry is one T cell receptor (beta chain). Antigen specificity is unknown. Only in-frame clones appear in the TCRdb table, and some are missing; sequencing was by immunoSEQ multiplex PCR. The repertoire consists of tens of thousands of clones, with less than 95% occurring once and the leading ten covering about 40%. Deletions cut 7 bases from V and 6 bases from J, with 16 bases between. Germline V CDR1 and CDR2: SEHNR, FQNEAQ (reference sequence). The CDR3 loop spans 13 amino acids. The sample is drawn from a study of T cell responses to AZD1222 COVID-19 vaccine. Study results and caveats: Females outnumbered males among donors, who were mostly white British; clonal diversity was possibly underestimated.

The sequenced sample was peripheral blood, obtained 28 days after the second AZD1222 dose. The receptor was isolated from an adult who received the AZD1222 COVID-19 vaccine. V usage is TRBV7-9 and J usage is TRBJ2-7, with D perhaps TRBD2 (7 bases). DNA for the CDR3: TGTGCCAGCACCTTGGGTGGGGGGGCCGAGCAGTACTTC. Its translation is CASTLGGGAEQYF.